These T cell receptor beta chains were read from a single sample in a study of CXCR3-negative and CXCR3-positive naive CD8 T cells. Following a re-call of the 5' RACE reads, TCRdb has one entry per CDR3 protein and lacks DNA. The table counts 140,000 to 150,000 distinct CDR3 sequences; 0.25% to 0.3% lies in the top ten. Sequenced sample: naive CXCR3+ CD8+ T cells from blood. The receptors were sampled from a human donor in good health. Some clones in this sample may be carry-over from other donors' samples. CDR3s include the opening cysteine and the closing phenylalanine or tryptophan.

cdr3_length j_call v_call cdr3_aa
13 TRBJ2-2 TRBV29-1 CSAAGATNGELFF
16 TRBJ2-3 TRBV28 CASTLGDRGRTDTQYF
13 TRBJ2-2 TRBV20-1 CSARTSGTGELFF
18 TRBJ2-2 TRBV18 CASSPQLGTVTNTGELFF
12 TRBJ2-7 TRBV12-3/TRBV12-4 CASSQGAYEQYF
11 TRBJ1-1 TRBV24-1 CATSDLTEAFF
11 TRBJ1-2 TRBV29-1 CSVWQGDGYTF
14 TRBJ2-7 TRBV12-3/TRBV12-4 CVSSLSGGSYEQYF
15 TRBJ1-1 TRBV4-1 CASSHQGGQGTEAFF
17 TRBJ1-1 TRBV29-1 CSVEGAHRGGSGAEAFF
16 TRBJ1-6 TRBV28 CASSPTGQGNNSPLHF
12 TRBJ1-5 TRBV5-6 CASSLGSQPQHF
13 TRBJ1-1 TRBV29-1 CSVDGQATPEAFF
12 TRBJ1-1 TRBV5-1 CASSTGGPEAFF
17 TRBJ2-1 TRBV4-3 CASSQYDSGGAYNEQFF
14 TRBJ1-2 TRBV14 CASSGDMGIYGYTF
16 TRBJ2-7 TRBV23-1 CASSRERGTSSYEQYF
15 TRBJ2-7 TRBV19 CASSIARTSGYEQYF
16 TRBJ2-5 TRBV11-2 CASSAIQTGFQETQYF
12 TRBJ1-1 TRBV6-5 CASRQGYTEAFF
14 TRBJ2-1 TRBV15 CATSRLTAYNEQFF
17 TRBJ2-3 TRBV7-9 CASSLELLGHHTDTQYF
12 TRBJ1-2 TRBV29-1 CSVEREIYGYTF
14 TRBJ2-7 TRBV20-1 CSATETGSSYEQYF